Sequencing of this T cell receptor beta chain was carried out in a study of blood T cells in healthy people across ages (dated by TCRdb to 2014 to 2015). Looking at the study overall: Template switching captured roughly one uniquely barcoded TCR beta cDNA molecule per two T cells in model experiments. The donors were divided into four age groups: young (average around 15 years), middle-aged (approximately 42), aged (roughly 66) and long-lived (more than 75). Using deep sequencing normalized with unique cDNA molecular identifiers, the study measured how TCR beta repertoire diversity changes with age. To avoid experimental bias, donors of different ages were distributed randomly across sequencing lanes. For two donors (one aged 18 to 30 and one aged 80 or older), the study analyzed two additional independent replicas of 1 million unique cDNA reads from the same blood draw.

Library construction relied on 5' RACE. The sequencer was an Illumina HiSeq 2500. A second PCR of roughly 7 to 12 cycles was run with a J-beta primer mix and a sample-barcoded 5' primer. A unique molecular identifier was introduced onto each TCR beta cDNA molecule by a template-switch 5' adaptor carrying 12 random nucleotides. At least 2.5 million CDR3-containing paired-end reads were obtained from each sample. The Mint cDNA synthesis kit, primed by a TRBC-specific oligonucleotide, was used to synthesize first-strand cDNA from all RNA. After uracil-DNA glycosylase treatment, a first 18-cycle PCR used universal primers M1SS and BC2_uni_R on all cDNA. In the source study's methods: For normalization, 1 million high-quality reads, each with a distinct molecular identifier, were randomly selected from each sample. Reads sharing molecular identifiers were discarded rather than binned into consensus sequences. MiTCR, with a Q25 quality threshold and the strictest error-elimination algorithm, was used for CDR3 identification, clonotype clustering and error correction. A nonparametric unseen species model using Euler transformation provided a lower-bound estimate of total TCR beta diversity. Starting from the raw public reads, TCRdb applied fastp trimming at Q25, assembled clones with MiXCR and retained in-frame beta chains. Rows merge per CDR3 protein into single entries with the most common DNA and genes. It is TCRdb's table, rather than the study itself, that gives the V and J calls and clone size. A total of over 600,000 distinct CDR3 sequences appear in this sample, 35% to 50% of them only once. Around 32% of the sample is taken by the ten largest.

The CDR3 goes from the cysteine to the phenylalanine over 15 residues. Only the CDR3 DNA stays, 45 bases, in frame from base 1. The germline V end is reduced by 5 bases and the J end by 1 base; junction bases left unmatched: 6. CDR1 SGHRS and CDR2 YFSETQ are derived from the germline V gene. The table lists this clonotype with a few counts. Its specific antigen is unknown. Base-call qualities are not available, and no considerably larger clone is one nucleotide away. The approximately 39 donors, aged 6 to 90 years, were systemically healthy Caucasian individuals from Russia. Each donor gave ten milliliters of peripheral blood, drawn into EDTA-treated Vacutainer tubes. Ficoll-Paque density-gradient centrifugation was used to isolate PBMCs, with at least 7 million per sample. Trizol reagent was used to extract total RNA from the PBMCs, yielding at least 6 micrograms per sample. The percentages of naive CD45RAhigh/CD27high T cells were determined by flow cytometry on a PBMC aliquot from every donor.

Beyond this particular receptor, the publication reports: Bulk unsorted PBMC profiling prevented conclusive comparison of naive and antigen-experienced compartments. Compared with the aged group, the long-lived group had more naive CD4+ T cells, fewer expanded clones and increased TCR diversity, a pattern suggesting age selection. Observed TCR beta diversity per million T cells fell roughly linearly with age, and a significant reduction was already apparent by age around 39. Observed TCR beta diversity correlated strongly with the percentage of naive T cells measured by flow cytometry. The CMV infection status of donors was not known, potentially confounding age-related changes in expanded clonotypes. Estimates of total diversity based on one million sequenced T cells were regarded as lower bounds and as underestimates.

The sequencing sample was made of blood. The sequence was collected from an elderly man in good health. Recombination connected TRBV5-1 to TRBJ1-1; TRBD1 agrees with 9 junctional bases. The nucleotide sequence is TGCGCCAGCAGGGGACCGGGACAGGGGAACACTGAAGCTTTCTTT. This translates into CASRGPGQGNTEAFF.